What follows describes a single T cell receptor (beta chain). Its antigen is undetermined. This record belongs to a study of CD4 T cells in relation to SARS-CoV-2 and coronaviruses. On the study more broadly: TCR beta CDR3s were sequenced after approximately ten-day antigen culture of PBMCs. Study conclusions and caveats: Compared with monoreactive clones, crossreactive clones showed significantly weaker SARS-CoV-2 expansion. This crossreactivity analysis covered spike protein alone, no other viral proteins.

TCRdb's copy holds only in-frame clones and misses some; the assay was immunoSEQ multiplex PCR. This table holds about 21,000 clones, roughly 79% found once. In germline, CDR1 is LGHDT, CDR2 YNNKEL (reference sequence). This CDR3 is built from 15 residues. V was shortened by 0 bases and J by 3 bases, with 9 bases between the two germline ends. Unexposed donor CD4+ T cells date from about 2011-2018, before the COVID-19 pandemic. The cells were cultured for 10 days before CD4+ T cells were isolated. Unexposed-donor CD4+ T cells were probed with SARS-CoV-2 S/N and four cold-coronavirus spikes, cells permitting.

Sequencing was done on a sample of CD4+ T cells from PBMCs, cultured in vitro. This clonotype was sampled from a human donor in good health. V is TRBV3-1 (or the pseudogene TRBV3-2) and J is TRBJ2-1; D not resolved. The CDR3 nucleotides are TGTGCCAGCAGCCAAGACCTAAACCTCTACAATGAGCAGTTCTTC. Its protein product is CASSQDLNLYNEQFF.